This TCR beta chain was obtained from a study of cytomegalovirus exposure and HLA in healthy donors. Turning to the study itself: Earlier findings included 100 million to 130 million unique TCR beta sequences obtained from 170 million or so T cells. Notes on the study in general: An analysis done earlier found most TCR beta V segments productive about 87% or about 30% of the time.

The primer mix had 60 Vbeta and 13 Jbeta primers. Study processing details: Unique TCR beta chains numbered about 80 million in a later analysis, with around 11 million shared. TCRdb keeps only in-frame clones here, not all; method: immunoSEQ multiplex PCR. V and J calls and clone size are given by that table; D and trimming were obtained from the DNA. The sample yields approximately 140,000 clones, 65% to 90% seen once. Note on this clone: Its antigen is unknown.

Material: PBMCs. The sequence derives from a girl aged 2 to 10 in good health and CMV-seronegative.

CDR3: CASIPQGFPSRYTF. The CDR3, as DNA: TGTGCCAGCATACCTCAGGGATTTCCTTCTAGATACACCTTC. The V call is TRBV5-6, the J call TRBJ1-2; D may be TRBD1 (5 bases). CDR3 length: 14 amino acids. V was shortened by 6 bases and J by 11 bases, with 23 bases between the two germline ends. The V gene's germline CDR1 is SGHDT and CDR2 YYEEEE.